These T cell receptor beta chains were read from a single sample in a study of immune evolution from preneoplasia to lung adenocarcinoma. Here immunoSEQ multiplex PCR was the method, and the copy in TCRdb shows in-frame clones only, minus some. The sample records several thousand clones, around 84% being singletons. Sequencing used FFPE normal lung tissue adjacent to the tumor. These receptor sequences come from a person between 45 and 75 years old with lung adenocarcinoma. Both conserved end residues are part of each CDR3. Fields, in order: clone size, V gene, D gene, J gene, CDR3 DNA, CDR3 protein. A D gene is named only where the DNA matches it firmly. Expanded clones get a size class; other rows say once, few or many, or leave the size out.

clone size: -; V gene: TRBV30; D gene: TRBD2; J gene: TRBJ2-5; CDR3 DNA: TGTGCCTGGAGCAGGGGACTAGCGGGAGCCTGGCAAGAGACCCAGTACTTC; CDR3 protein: CAWSRGLAGAWQETQYF
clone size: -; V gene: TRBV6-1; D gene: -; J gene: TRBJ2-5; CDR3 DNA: TGTGCCAGCATTCCGGTAGAGGGAAGAGAGACCCAGTACTTC; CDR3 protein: CASIPVEGRETQYF
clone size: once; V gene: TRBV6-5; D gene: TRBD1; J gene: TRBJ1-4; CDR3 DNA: TGTGCCAGCAGTTACTCAGGGGACAGATATGAAAAACTGTTTTTT; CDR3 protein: CASSYSGDRYEKLFF
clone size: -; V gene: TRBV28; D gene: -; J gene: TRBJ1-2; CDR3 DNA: TGTGCCAGCAGTTTGGTAGGGCAGGGTGGCTATGGCTACACCTTC; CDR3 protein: CASSLVGQGGYGYTF
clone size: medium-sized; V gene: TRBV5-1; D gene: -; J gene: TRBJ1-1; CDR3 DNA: TGCGCCAGCAGCTTGGGTTGGAACACTGAAGCTTTCTTT; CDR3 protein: CASSLGWNTEAFF
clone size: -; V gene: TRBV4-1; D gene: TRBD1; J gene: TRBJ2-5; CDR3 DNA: TGCGCCAGCAGCCAAGGGACAGGCTATGGACCAATCCAAGAGACCCAGTACTTC; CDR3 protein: CASSQGTGYGPIQETQYF
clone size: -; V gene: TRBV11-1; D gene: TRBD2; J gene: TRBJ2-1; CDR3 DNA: TGTGCCAGCAGCGCCACCGGGCGGGCTAGCGGCTACAATGAGCAGTTCTTC; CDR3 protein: CASSATGRASGYNEQFF
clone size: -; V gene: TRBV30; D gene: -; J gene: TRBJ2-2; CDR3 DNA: TGTGCCTGGACAGTTACCGGGGAGCTGTTTTTT; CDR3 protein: CAWTVTGELFF
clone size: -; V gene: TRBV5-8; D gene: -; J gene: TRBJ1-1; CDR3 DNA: TGTGCCAGCAATCTAGTGTTGGGGCAACCTACTGAAGCTTTCTTT; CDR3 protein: CASNLVLGQPTEAFF
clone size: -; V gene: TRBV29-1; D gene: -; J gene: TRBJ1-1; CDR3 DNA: TGCAGCGCTTATCCTCCCAGGACTAACACTGAAGCTTTCTTT; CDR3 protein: CSAYPPRTNTEAFF
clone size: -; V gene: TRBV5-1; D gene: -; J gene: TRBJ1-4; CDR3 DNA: TGCGCCAGCAGCTTGGTGGGGGCTGGAGGGAAGGAAAAACTGTTTTTT; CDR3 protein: CASSLVGAGGKEKLFF
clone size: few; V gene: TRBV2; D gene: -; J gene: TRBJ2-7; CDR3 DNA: TGTGCCAGCAGTGCAGTCGGCTACGAGCAGTACTTC; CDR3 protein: CASSAVGYEQYF
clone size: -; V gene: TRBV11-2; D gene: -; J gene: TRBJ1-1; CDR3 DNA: TGTGCCAGCAGCTTAGCAGGGGCTGACACTGAAGCTTTCTTT; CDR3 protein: CASSLAGADTEAFF
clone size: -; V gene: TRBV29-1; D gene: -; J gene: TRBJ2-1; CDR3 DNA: TGCAGCGTCATCCGGGACTTATCCAATGAGCAGTTCTTC; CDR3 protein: CSVIRDLSNEQFF
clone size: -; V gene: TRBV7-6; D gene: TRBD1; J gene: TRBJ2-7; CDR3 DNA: TGTGCCAGCAGCGGGGACAGGGCCCACGAGCAGTACTTC; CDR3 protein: CASSGDRAHEQYF
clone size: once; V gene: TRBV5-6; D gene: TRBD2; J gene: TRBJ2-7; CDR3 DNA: TGTGCCAGCAGCCGGGGGGGGGCCGGCTCCTACGAGCAGTACTTC; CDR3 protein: CASSRGGAGSYEQYF
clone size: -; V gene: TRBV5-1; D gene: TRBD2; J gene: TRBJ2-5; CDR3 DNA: TGCGCCAGCAGCTCGGGGGGGTCGGCCTCCCAAGAGACCCAGTACTTC; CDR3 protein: CASSSGGSASQETQYF
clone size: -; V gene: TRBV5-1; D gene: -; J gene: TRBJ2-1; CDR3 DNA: TGCGCCAGCAGCACGCGACCTGGGGCCTACAATGAGCAGTTCTTC; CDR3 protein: CASSTRPGAYNEQFF
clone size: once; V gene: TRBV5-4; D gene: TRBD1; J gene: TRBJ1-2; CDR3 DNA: TGTGCCAGCACCCCCGGGACAGGGCCCAACTATGGCTACACCTTC; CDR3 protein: CASTPGTGPNYGYTF
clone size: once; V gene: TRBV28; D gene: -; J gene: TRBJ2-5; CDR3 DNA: TGTGCCAGCAGTTCAGCCTGGGACTCACAAGAGACCCAGTACTTC; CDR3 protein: CASSSAWDSQETQYF
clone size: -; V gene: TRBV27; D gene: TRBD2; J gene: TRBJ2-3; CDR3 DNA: TGTGCCAGCAGTTATGGGACTAGCGTAGATACGCAGTATTTT; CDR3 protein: CASSYGTSVDTQYF
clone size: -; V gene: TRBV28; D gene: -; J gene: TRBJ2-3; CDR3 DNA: TGTGCCAGCAGTTTTGTAGCAGGCACAGATACGCAGTATTTT; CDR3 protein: CASSFVAGTDTQYF
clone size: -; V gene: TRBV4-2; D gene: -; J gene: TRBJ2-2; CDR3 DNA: TGTGCCAGCAGTCGGGACATCCTATGGTCCGGGGAGCTGTTTTTT; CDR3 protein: CASSRDILWSGELFF
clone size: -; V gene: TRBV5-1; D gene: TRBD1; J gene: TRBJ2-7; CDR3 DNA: TGCGCCAGCCGACTCGCTACCGGACAGGGCTACGAGCAGTACTTC; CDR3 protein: CASRLATGQGYEQYF
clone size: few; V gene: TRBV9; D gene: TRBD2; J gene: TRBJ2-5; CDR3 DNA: TGTGCCAGCAGCGTAGGGGCTAGCGGCCAAGAGACCCAGTACTTC; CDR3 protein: CASSVGASGQETQYF
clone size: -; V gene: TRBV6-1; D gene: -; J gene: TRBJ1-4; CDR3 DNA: TGTGCCAGCAGTGATTGGACAGTTTCAACTAATGAAAAACTGTTTTTT; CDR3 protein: CASSDWTVSTNEKLFF
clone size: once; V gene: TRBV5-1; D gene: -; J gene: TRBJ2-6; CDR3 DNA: TGCGCCAGCAGCTTAACAGGGCCGAGTGGTGGGGCCAACGTCCTGACTTTC; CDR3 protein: CASSLTGPSGGANVLTF
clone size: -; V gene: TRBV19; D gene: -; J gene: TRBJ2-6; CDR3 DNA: TGTGCCAGTAGTCGATATGAGGGAGATGGGGCCAACGTCCTGACTTTC; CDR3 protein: CASSRYEGDGANVLTF
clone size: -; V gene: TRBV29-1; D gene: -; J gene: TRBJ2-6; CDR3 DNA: TGCAGCGTCCCCCGAGGTAGCTCTGGGGCCAACGTCCTGACTTTC; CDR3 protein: CSVPRGSSGANVLTF